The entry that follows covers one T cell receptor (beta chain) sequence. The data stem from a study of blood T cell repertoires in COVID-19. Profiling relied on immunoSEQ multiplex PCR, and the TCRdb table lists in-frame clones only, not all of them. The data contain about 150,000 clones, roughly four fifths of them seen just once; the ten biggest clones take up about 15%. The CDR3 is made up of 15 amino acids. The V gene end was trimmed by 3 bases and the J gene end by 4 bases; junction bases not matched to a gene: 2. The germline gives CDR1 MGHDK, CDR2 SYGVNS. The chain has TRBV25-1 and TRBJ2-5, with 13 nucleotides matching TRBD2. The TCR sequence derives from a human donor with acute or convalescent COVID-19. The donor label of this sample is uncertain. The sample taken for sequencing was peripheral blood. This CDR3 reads CASSEGLAGIETQYF. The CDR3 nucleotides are TGTGCCAGCAGTGAGGGACTAGCGGGGATAGAGACCCAGTACTTC. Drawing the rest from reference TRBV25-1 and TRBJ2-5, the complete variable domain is EADIYQTPRYLVIGTGKKITLECSQTMGHDKMYWYQQDPGMELHLIHYSYGVNSTEKGDLSSESTVSRIRTEHFPLTLESARPSHTSQYLCASSEGLAGIETQYFGPGTRLLVL.